Shown below are 5 T cell receptor beta chains from a single sample sequenced in a study of CD8+ T cells in alopecia areata. RNA extraction and reverse transcription yielded cDNA as sequencing template. Data came from immunoSEQ multiplex PCR; TCRdb stores just in-frame clones and leaves some out. The data contain some 240,000 clones, around 62% of them singletons. This specimen was CD4+ T cells sorted from blood, taken at week 0. Receptors originate from a human donor with alopecia areata.

This clone was recorded many times. The rearrangement joins TRBV20-1 to TRBJ1-1; D remains ambiguous. Trimming took off 0 bases at V and 6 bases at J, with 5 bases between the two ends. The CDR3 has 11 residues. Germline V gene lookup returns CDR1 DFQATT and CDR2 SNEGSKA (reference sequence). The CDR3 region is CSARDGSEAFF. The CDR3 bases are TGCAGTGCTAGAGACGGTTCTGAAGCTTTCTTT.

This clone was detected a few times. The V call is TRBV13, the J call TRBJ1-1; D unclear. Germline CDR1 and CDR2: PRHDT and FYEKMQ (reference sequence). Between the trimmed V and J ends, which lost 5 bases and 2 bases, there was a span of 9 bases. This CDR3 region has 13 residues. CDR3 region: CASSPGPNTEAFF. In nucleotides, the CDR3 is TGTGCCAGCAGCCCCGGACCTAACACTGAAGCTTTCTTT.

The chain employs TRBV7-6 and TRBJ1-2; no reliable D call. The CDR3 is 13 residues long. The V end lost 1 base, the J end lost 8 bases, and 11 bases lay between the germline ends. CDR1 SGHVS and CDR2 FNYEAQ come from the germline V gene. The CDR3 nucleotides read TGTGCCAGCAGCTTAGGTGGGGTGGAGGGCTACACCTTC. Amino acid sequence: CASSLGGVEGYTF.

This clone came up once. The chain links TRBV11-2 to TRBJ2-3; D is unclear. This CDR3 contains 15 residues. CDR1 and CDR2 (germline): SGHAT, FQNNGV. The V end was cut by 0 bases, the J end by 7 bases, with 14 bases between. This chain's CDR3 is CASSLDPRTINTQYF. As DNA, the CDR3 is TGTGCCAGCAGCTTAGACCCCAGGACCATAAATACGCAGTATTTT.

The V gene is TRBV5-8, the J gene TRBJ1-2, with 7 bases aligning to TRBD1. The CDR3 totals 14 residues. The V gene's germline CDR1 is SGHTS and CDR2 YDEGEE. V was pared by 2 bases and J by 1 base, with 2 bases of the junction left unmatched. CDR3 sequence reads: CASSLQGFNYGYTF. In nucleotides, the CDR3 is TGTGCCAGCAGCTTACAGGGGTTTAACTATGGCTACACCTTC.